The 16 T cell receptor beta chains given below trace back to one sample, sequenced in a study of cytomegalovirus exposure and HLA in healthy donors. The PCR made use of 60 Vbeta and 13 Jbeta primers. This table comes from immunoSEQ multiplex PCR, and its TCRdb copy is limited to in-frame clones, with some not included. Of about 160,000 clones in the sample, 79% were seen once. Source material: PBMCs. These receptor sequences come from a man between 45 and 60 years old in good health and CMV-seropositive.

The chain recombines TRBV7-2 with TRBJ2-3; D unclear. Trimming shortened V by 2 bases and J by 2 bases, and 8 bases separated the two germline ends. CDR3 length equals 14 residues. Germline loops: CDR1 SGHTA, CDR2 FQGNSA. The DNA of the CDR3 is TGTGCCAGCAGCTTACAAGCCGCCACAGATACGCAGTATTTT. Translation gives CASSLQAATDTQYF. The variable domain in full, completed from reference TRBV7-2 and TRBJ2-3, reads GAGVSQSPSNKVTEKGKDVELRCDPISGHTALYWYRQSLGQGLEFLIYFQGNSAPDKSGLPSDRFSAERTGGSVSTLTIQRTQQEDSAVYLCASSLQAATDTQYFGPGTRLTVL.

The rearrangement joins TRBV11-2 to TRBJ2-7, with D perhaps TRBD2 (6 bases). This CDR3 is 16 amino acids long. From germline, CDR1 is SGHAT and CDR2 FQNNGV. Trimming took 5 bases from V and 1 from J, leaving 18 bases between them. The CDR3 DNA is TGTGCCAGCAGCAAAGCGGTGCTAGCGTCTTCCTACGAGCAGTACTTC. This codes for CASSKAVLASSYEQYF.

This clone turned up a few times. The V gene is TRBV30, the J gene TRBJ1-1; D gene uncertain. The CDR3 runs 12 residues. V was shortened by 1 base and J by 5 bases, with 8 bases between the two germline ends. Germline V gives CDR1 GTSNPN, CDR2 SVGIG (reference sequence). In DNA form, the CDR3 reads TGTGCCTGGAGTGCCGGGAGAACTGAAGCTTTCTTT. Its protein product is CAWSAGRTEAFF.

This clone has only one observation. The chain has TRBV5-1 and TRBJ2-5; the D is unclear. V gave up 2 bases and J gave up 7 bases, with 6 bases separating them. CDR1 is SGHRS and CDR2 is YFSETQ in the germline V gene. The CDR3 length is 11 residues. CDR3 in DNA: TGCGCCAGCAGCTTTACCGGGACCCAGTACTTC. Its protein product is CASSFTGTQYF.

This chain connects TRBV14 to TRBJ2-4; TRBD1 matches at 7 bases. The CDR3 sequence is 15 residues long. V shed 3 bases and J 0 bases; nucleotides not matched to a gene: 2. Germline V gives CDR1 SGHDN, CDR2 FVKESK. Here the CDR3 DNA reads TGTGCCAGCAGCCATCCAGGGGGAGCCAAAAACATTCAGTACTTC. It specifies CASSHPGGAKNIQYF.

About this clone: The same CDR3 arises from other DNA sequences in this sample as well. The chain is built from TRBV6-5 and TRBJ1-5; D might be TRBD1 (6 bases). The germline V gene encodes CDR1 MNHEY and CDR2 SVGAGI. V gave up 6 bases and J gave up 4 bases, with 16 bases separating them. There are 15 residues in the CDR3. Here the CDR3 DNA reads TGTGCCAGCAGAACTACGACGGGACATAATCAGCCCCAGCATTTT. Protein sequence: CASRTTTGHNQPQHF.

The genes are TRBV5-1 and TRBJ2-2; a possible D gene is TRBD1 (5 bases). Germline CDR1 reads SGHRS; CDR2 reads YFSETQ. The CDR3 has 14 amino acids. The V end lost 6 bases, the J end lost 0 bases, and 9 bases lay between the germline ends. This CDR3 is CASNIGANTGELFF. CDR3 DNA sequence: TGCGCCAGCAATATAGGGGCGAACACCGGGGAGCTGTTTTTT.

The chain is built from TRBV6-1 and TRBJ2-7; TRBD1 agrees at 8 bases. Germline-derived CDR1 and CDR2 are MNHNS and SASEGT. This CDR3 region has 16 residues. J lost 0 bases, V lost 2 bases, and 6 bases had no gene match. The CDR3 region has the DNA TGTGCCAGCAGTGAATTTGGACAGGGAAGCTCCTACGAGCAGTACTTC. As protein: CASSEFGQGSSYEQYF.

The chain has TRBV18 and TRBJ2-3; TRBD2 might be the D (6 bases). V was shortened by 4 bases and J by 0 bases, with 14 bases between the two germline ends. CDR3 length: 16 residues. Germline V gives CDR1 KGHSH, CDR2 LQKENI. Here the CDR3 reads CASSRNVAASTDTQYF. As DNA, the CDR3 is TGTGCCAGCTCACGTAATGTAGCGGCTAGCACAGATACGCAGTATTTT.

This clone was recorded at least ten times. The CDR3 nucleotides are TGTGCCAGCAGCTTGACAGGGGGAAATCAGCCCCAGCATTTT. Translation gives CASSLTGGNQPQHF. The chain recombines TRBV7-9 with TRBJ1-5, with 9 bases that match TRBD1. J gave up 4 bases and V 3 bases, and 1 base lay outside the gene matches. Germline V lookup: CDR1 SEHNR, CDR2 FQNEAQ (reference sequence). The CDR3 totals 14 residues.

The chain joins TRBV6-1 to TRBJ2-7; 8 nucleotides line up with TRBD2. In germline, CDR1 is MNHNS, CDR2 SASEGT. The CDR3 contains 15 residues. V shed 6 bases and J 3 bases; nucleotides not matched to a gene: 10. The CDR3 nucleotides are TGTGCCAGCAGCGCCCGCGGGACTAGGGACTACGAGCAGTACTTC. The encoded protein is CASSARGTRDYEQYF.

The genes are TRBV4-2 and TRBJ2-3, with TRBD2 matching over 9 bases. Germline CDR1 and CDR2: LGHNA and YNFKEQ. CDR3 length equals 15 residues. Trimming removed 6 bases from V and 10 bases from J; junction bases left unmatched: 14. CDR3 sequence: CASSPRAGGTDAQYF. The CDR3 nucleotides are TGTGCCAGCAGTCCTCGAGCGGGAGGTACGGATGCGCAGTATTTT.

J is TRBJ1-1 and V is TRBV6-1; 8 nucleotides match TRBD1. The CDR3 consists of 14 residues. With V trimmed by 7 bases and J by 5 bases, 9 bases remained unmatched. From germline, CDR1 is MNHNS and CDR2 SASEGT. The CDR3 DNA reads TGTGCCAGCACCCAAGACAGGGGTCGGACTGAAGCTTTCTTT. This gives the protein CASTQDRGRTEAFF.

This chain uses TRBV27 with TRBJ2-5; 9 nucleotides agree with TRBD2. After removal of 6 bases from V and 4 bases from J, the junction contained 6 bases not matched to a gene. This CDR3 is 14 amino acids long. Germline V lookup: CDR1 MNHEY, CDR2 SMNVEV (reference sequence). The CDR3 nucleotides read TGTGCCAGCAGCCTGCTTAGCGGGAGAGAGACCCAGTACTTC. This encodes CASSLLSGRETQYF.

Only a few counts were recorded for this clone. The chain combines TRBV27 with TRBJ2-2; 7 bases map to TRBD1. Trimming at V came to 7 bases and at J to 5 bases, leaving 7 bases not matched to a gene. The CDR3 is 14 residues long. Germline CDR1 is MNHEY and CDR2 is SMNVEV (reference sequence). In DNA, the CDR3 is TGTGCCAGCAAGGGGGCAGGGGAGACCGGGGAGCTGTTTTTT. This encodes CASKGAGETGELFF.

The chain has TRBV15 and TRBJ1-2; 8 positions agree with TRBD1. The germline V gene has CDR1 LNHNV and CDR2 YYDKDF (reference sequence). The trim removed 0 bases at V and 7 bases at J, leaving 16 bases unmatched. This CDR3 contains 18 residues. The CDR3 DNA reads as TGTGCCACCAGCAGAGATCTGGGCAGGGGGCGCGGAGGAGGTGGCTACACCTTC. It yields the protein CATSRDLGRGRGGGGYTF.